The next 21 T cell receptor beta chains were all read from a single sample in a study of metastatic and nonmetastatic thyroid tumors. TCRdb called clones again from the PCR reads with MiXCR. The data contain thousands of clones, less than 40% of them singletons. All patients were treatment-naive before thyroid surgery. Sample: adjacent normal tissue. Receptors originate from a female donor with papillary thyroid cancer or a benign thyroid nodule (not recorded which). Some clones in this sample may be carry-over from other donors' samples.

This clone has only a few counts. The chain couples TRBV12-3 or TRBV12-4 to TRBJ2-2, with D possibly TRBD1 on 6 matching bases. The length of the CDR3 is 16 residues. Trimming shortened V by 7 bases and J by 1 base, and 16 bases separated the two germline ends. Written as DNA, the CDR3 is TGTGCCAGCACCCCGACAGGAACGGTGAACACCGGGGAGCTGTTTTTT. Residues: CASTPTGTVNTGELFF.

With regard to this clone: The junction and the germline gene differ at one end; a read error may be behind it. This chain joins TRBV6-1 and TRBJ2-5; no definite D call. The CDR3 totals 14 residues. CDR1 and CDR2 from the germline V gene are MNHNS and SASEGT. CDR3: CASTITAFQETQYF. CDR3 bases: TGTGCAAGCACCATAACTGCGTTCCAAGAGACCCAGTACTTC.

The chain is built from TRBV7-9 and TRBJ1-2; TRBD1 is a possible D gene (6 bases). The V end was cut by 5 bases, the J end by 5 bases, with 12 bases between. The length of the CDR3 is 13 residues. CDR1 is SEHNR and CDR2 is FQNEAQ in the germline V gene (reference sequence). The CDR3 loop reads CASSPTGRYGYTF. The CDR3 coding sequence is TGTGCCAGCAGCCCTACAGGGCGGTATGGCTACACCTTC.

This clone is medium-sized within its sample. The gene calls are TRBV4-3 and TRBJ1-6; 8 bases match TRBD1. Germline CDR1 LGHNA, CDR2 YSLEER. The CDR3 runs to 15 residues. The J segment lost 7 bases and the V segment lost 4 bases, leaving 6 bases of the junction unmatched. The CDR3 sequence is CASSLQGQGNSPLHF. The CDR3 DNA reads TGCGCCAGCAGCCTACAAGGACAGGGAAATTCACCCCTCCACTTT.

The chain is built from TRBV11-2 and TRBJ2-7; D uncertain. In germline, CDR1 is SGHAT, CDR2 FQNNGV. The CDR3 length is 13 residues. Trimming removed 7 bases from V and 1 base from J, with 11 bases in between. CDR3 protein: CASTISVSYEQYF. Here the CDR3 DNA reads TGTGCCAGCACAATATCCGTTTCCTACGAGCAGTACTTC.

By sample share, this clone is large. The rearrangement uses TRBV7-9 and TRBJ2-3; 12 bases line up with TRBD2. Germline values: CDR1 SEHNR, CDR2 FQNEAQ (reference sequence). J gave up 4 bases and V 5 bases, and 10 bases lay outside the gene matches. This CDR3 spans 17 amino acids. The CDR3 nucleotides read TGTGCCAGCAGCCCCAAAAGACTAGCGGGAGTGGCAGATACGCAGTATTTT. The encoded protein is CASSPKRLAGVADTQYF.

The chain uses TRBV5-1 and TRBJ1-1, with 7 positions matching TRBD1. V lost 4 bases and J lost 1; bases outside the gene matches: 4. Germline CDR1 is SGHRS and CDR2 is YFSETQ. CDR3 length: 14 amino acids. The chain's CDR3 is CASSARQGNTEAFF. The CDR3 DNA sequence: TGCGCCAGCAGCGCCCGACAGGGGAACACTGAAGCTTTCTTT.

In this sample, this clone turned up a few times. The chain employs TRBV12-3 or TRBV12-4 and TRBJ2-1; tentatively, D is TRBD1 or TRBD2 (5 bases each). This CDR3 is built from 15 residues. V dropped 4 bases and J dropped 9 bases, with 19 bases sitting between them. In DNA form, the CDR3 reads TGTGCCAGCAGTTCGGGGCAAATGCCTCACTTTGAGCAGTTCTTC. Translation: CASSSGQMPHFEQFF.

This chain connects TRBV28 to TRBJ1-5, with TRBD1 matching over 7 bases. Germline CDR1 MDHEN, CDR2 SYDVKM. This CDR3 has 13 residues. CDR3 residues: CATTGIGNQPQHF. As DNA, the CDR3 is TGTGCGACGACAGGGATCGGCAATCAGCCCCAGCATTTT.

This clone was seen more than once but under ten times. The chain carries TRBV6-4 and TRBJ2-3, with D perhaps TRBD1 or TRBD2 (5 bases each). The V end lost 0 bases, the J end lost 1 base, and 5 bases lay between the germline ends. The CDR3 covers 14 residues. Germline CDR1 and CDR2: MRHNA and SNTAGT. CDR3 amino acids: CASSDSGGTDTQYF. CDR3 in DNA: TGTGCCAGCAGTGACTCGGGGGGCACAGATACGCAGTATTTT.

This chain connects TRBV2 to TRBJ2-7; D possibly corresponds to TRBD2 (5 bases). Germline V gives CDR1 SNHLY, CDR2 FYNNEI. V was trimmed by 3 bases and J by 7 bases, leaving 10 bases between them. The CDR3 length is 12 residues. This chain's CDR3 is CASSDDWREQYF. The CDR3 coding sequence is TGTGCCAGCAGTGATGACTGGAGGGAGCAGTACTTC.

V is TRBV2 and J is TRBJ1-2, with 7 nucleotides matching TRBD1. Trimming removed 0 bases from V and 2 bases from J; junction bases left unmatched: 6. This CDR3 spans 16 amino acids. CDR1 is SNHLY, CDR2 FYNNEI, per germline. The CDR3 loop is CASSEARSGGNYGYTF. CDR3 bases: TGTGCCAGCAGTGAAGCGAGGTCAGGGGGGAACTATGGCTACACCTTC. Complete variable domain (other parts from reference TRBV2 and TRBJ1-2): EPEVTQTPSHQVTQMGQEVILRCVPISNHLYFYWYRQILGQKVEFLVSFYNNEISEKSEIFDDQFSVERPDGSNFTLKIRSTKLEDSAMYFCASSEARSGGNYGYTFGSGTRLTVV.

In its sample, this clone was seen a few times. The chain carries TRBV12-3 or TRBV12-4 and TRBJ2-7, with D perhaps TRBD1 or TRBD2 (5 bases each). This CDR3 spans 16 amino acids. The V and J ends lost 10 bases and 0 bases respectively, with 22 bases between them. The CDR3 loop reads CAIRPGTAFFSYEQYF. For the CDR3, the DNA is TGTGCCATCAGACCTGGGACCGCCTTCTTCTCCTACGAGCAGTACTTC.

This rearrangement joins TRBV20-1 to TRBJ1-2; weak D call: TRBD1 (5 bases). Looked up from germline, CDR1 is DFQATT and CDR2 is SNEGSKA (reference sequence). CDR3 size: 14 residues. Trimming took 4 bases from V and 4 from J, leaving 16 bases between them. In DNA form, the CDR3 reads TGCAGTGCTAAAAGAAGAGGGGCCCTCTATGGCTACACCTTC. Its protein product is CSAKRRGALYGYTF.

This clone was picked up a small number of times. This chain's CDR3 is CASSSIAGTYEQYF. CDR3 in DNA: TGTGCCAGCAGCTCCATAGCGGGAACCTACGAGCAGTACTTC. V usage is TRBV11-2 and J usage is TRBJ2-7; 8 bases are a match to TRBD2. CDR1 is SGHAT and CDR2 is FQNNGV in the germline V gene. There are 14 residues in the CDR3. V shed 4 bases and J 2 bases; nucleotides not matched to a gene: 4.

Of note for this clone: One end of the junction is discordant with germline, which a read error may explain. The chain combines TRBV12-3 or TRBV12-4 with TRBJ1-2, with unresolved D. This CDR3 is 13 amino acids long. CDR3 coding DNA: TGTGCCATCAGTTTATCCCGGGGCTATGGCTACACCTTC. Translation: CAISLSRGYGYTF.

In its sample, this clone ranks as large. The genes are TRBV7-6 and TRBJ1-3, with D maybe TRBD1 (6 bases). CDR1 SGHVS and CDR2 FNYEAQ come from the germline V gene. This CDR3 is 16 amino acids long. V was trimmed by 4 bases and J by 3 bases, leaving 16 bases between them. CDR3 in amino acids: CASSSEQGLSGNTIYF. DNA of the CDR3: TGTGCCAGCAGCTCCGAACAGGGTCTAAGTGGAAACACCATATATTTT.

The chain employs TRBV6-4 and TRBJ2-3; unclear D gene. V gave up 5 bases and J gave up 2 bases, with 14 bases separating them. Germline CDR1 reads MRHNA; CDR2 reads SNTAGT. The CDR3 runs to 15 residues. The CDR3 here is CASSWVALPTDTQYF. The CDR3, as DNA: TGTGCCAGCAGTTGGGTAGCCCTACCCACAGATACGCAGTATTTT.

Comments on this clone: The conserved phenylalanine or tryptophan normally closing the CDR3 is absent here, so this likely arose from a read error. The J gene is TRBJ1-2, the V gene TRBV6-1; possible D gene TRBD1, 5 bases. CDR1 is MNHNS and CDR2 is SASEGT in the germline V gene. The length of the CDR3 is 12 residues. CDR3 DNA: TGTGCCAGCTCGCAGGGCGCCTATCGCTACACCTGC. Translation: CASSQGAYRYTC.

V is TRBV20-1 and J is TRBJ2-7; D is unresolved. Germline V gives CDR1 DFQATT, CDR2 SNEGSKA (reference sequence). CDR3 length: 11 amino acids. Trimming stripped 5 bases from V and 2 bases from J, with 7 bases between. As DNA, the CDR3 is TGCAGTGCTGGTGCACCCTACGAGCAGTACTTC. Protein: CSAGAPYEQYF.

The V call is TRBV9, the J call TRBJ2-1, with D maybe TRBD2 (5 bases). CDR3 length equals 15 residues. V was clipped by 0 bases and J by 3 bases, with 10 bases between them. The germline V gene has CDR1 SGDLS and CDR2 YYNGEE. The CDR3 loop reads CASSVDEGGYNEQFF. The CDR3 DNA follows: TGTGCCAGCAGCGTAGACGAGGGCGGCTACAATGAGCAGTTCTTC.